The 12 T cell receptor beta chains below come from one sample, sequenced in a study of T cell responses to AZD1222 COVID-19 vaccine. Data came from immunoSEQ multiplex PCR; TCRdb stores just in-frame clones and leaves some out. Among about 100,000 clones listed, around 87% were seen once. Sample: peripheral blood, taken on day 0 of MenACWY control vaccination. The source of these receptors is an adult in good health.

This chain's CDR3 is CSASSDRWGELFF. The CDR3 DNA reads as TGCAGTGCTAGTTCTGACAGGTGGGGGGAGCTGTTTTTT. The gene calls are TRBV20-1 and TRBJ2-2; weak D call: TRBD1 (6 bases). CDR3 length: 13 residues. Germline V lookup: CDR1 DFQATT, CDR2 SNEGSKA (reference sequence). Trimming shortened V by 3 bases and J by 8 bases, and 13 bases separated the two germline ends.

The V and J genes are TRBV6-5 and TRBJ1-2; maybe TRBD1 (6 bases). V lost 6 bases and J 8 bases, leaving 19 bases between the germline ends. This CDR3 is 14 amino acids long. Per germline, CDR1 MNHEY and CDR2 SVGAGI. The chain's CDR3 is CASSRDTQARGYTF. For the CDR3, the DNA is TGTGCCAGCAGCCGGGACACCCAAGCGAGGGGCTACACCTTC.

This chain uses TRBV10-1 with TRBJ2-7; 7 bases are shared with TRBD2. The V segment lost 6 bases and the J segment 4 bases; nucleotides outside the gene matches: 15. CDR3 length: 16 residues. Germline CDR1 is WNHNN and CDR2 is SYGVQD (reference sequence). The CDR3 loop is CASSYLCSREAYEQYF. The CDR3 coding sequence is TGCGCCAGCAGCTACCTATGTTCCCGGGAGGCTTACGAGCAGTACTTC.

This chain connects TRBV2 to TRBJ2-7; 11 bases match TRBD1. CDR1 is SNHLY and CDR2 is FYNNEI in the germline V gene. V was clipped by 2 bases and J by 7 bases; unmatched bases: 7. The CDR3 length is 15 residues. This CDR3 reads CASSEWTGGPGEQYF. The CDR3, as DNA: TGTGCCAGCAGTGAATGGACAGGGGGCCCGGGGGAGCAGTACTTC.

The V call is TRBV2, the J call TRBJ1-6, with a possible D match to TRBD1 (6 bases). Trimming stripped 9 bases from V and 2 bases from J, with 11 bases between. The V gene's germline CDR1 is SNHLY and CDR2 FYNNEI. This CDR3 has 14 residues. CDR3 loop: CASRRTAYNSPLHF. CDR3 nucleotides: TGTGCCAGTCGACGGACAGCCTATAATTCACCCCTCCACTTT.

Only one count was recorded for this clone. V gene TRBV9 combines with J gene TRBJ2-1, with TRBD2 matching 13 bases. CDR3 length: 15 residues. Germline V lookup: CDR1 SGDLS, CDR2 YYNGEE. The V and J ends lost 3 bases and 9 bases, in that order; junction bases with no gene match: 6. The chain's CDR3 is CASSGTSGGAPEQFF. In DNA, the CDR3 is TGTGCCAGCAGCGGTACTAGCGGGGGGGCCCCTGAGCAGTTCTTC.

CDR3: CASSPNGNYQPQHF. CDR3 nucleotide sequence: TGTGCCAGCAGCCCAAACGGAAATTATCAGCCCCAGCATTTT. The chain couples TRBV11-2 to TRBJ1-5; D remains unclear. The CDR3 runs to 14 residues. V lost 5 bases, J lost 5 bases, and 13 bases lay in between. Germline V gives CDR1 SGHAT, CDR2 FQNNGV.

This clone was counted only a few times. The chain combines TRBV19 with TRBJ2-2, with D perhaps matching TRBD1 or TRBD2 (5 bases each). The germline CDR1 and CDR2 sequences are LNHDA and SQIVND (reference sequence). V lost 11 bases, J lost 4 bases, and 14 bases lay in between. CDR3 size: 13 residues. This CDR3 is CASRWDPTGELFF. The CDR3 DNA reads as TGTGCCTCCAGGTGGGACCCCACCGGGGAGCTGTTTTTT. Together with reference TRBV19 and TRBJ2-2, the CDR3 gives the full variable domain: DGGITQSPKYLFRKEGQNVTLSCEQNLNHDAMYWYRQDPGQGLRLIYYSQIVNDFQKGDIAEGYSVSREKKESFPLTVTSAQKNPTAFYLCASRWDPTGELFFGEGSRLTVL.

The J gene is TRBJ2-5, the V gene TRBV12-3 or TRBV12-4; D call uncertain. Trimming stripped 5 bases from V and 5 bases from J, with 6 bases between. This CDR3 comprises 11 residues. The CDR3 here is CASSRTETQYF. The CDR3 region has the DNA TGTGCCAGCAGTCGTACGGAGACCCAGTACTTC.

As regards this clone: This sample also contains other DNA sequences that code for the same CDR3. CDR3 DNA sequence: TGTGCCAGCAGCTTAGCTAGCGGGGGGGCCTACGAGCAGTACTTC. Protein sequence: CASSLASGGAYEQYF. The chain combines TRBV7-2 with TRBJ2-7; 11 bases fit TRBD2. V gave up 0 bases and J gave up 2 bases; unmatched junction bases: 0. Germline values: CDR1 SGHTA, CDR2 FQGNSA. The CDR3 is 15 amino acids.

V is TRBV9 and J is TRBJ2-3; the D gene could be TRBD1 or TRBD2 (5 bases each). Germline CDR1 reads SGDLS; CDR2 reads YYNGEE. The CDR3 runs to 15 residues. The V and J ends lost 4 bases and 6 bases respectively, with 18 bases between them. Here the CDR3 reads CASSIRDHRSDTQYF. CDR3 DNA sequence: TGTGCCAGCAGCATCCGGGACCACCGTTCGGATACGCAGTATTTT.

The chain has TRBV9 and TRBJ2-5; no firm D call. This CDR3 is built from 13 residues. CDR1 and CDR2 (germline): SGDLS, YYNGEE. V was pared by 4 bases and J by 1 base, with 8 bases between. CDR3 DNA sequence: TGTGCCAGCAGCTTATCGGCCCAAGAGACCCAGTACTTC. The encoded protein is CASSLSAQETQYF.